This is a list of T cell receptor beta chains from one sample in a study of blood T cell repertoires in COVID-19. Assay used: immunoSEQ multiplex PCR; TCRdb lists only in-frame clones, some missing. The table shows roughly 190,000 clones, with 88% occurring only once. Material: peripheral blood. These receptors were taken from a human donor in a cohort sampled during active COVID-19. Both conserved end residues are part of each CDR3. D genes are given only for firm matches. Clone size is stated in some rows and not others, as once, few, many or a class when expanded.

>TRBV6-5|-|-|TRBJ1-5
TGTGCCAGCAGTCCCCTGCAGGGTGTTCAGCCCCAGCATTTT
CASSPLQGVQPQHF
>TRBV7-9|TRBD1|-|TRBJ2-3
TGTGCCAGCAGCCGCGGACAGGGGCGGATGGGCACAGATACGCAGTATTTT
CASSRGQGRMGTDTQYF
>TRBV29-1|TRBD1|-|TRBJ1-2
TGCAGCGTTAAAAGGGACAGGGGGAACTATGGCTACACCTTC
CSVKRDRGNYGYTF
>TRBV29-1|-|once|TRBJ2-1
TGCAGCGTTGCGGGGGGCGCCTCCAATGAGCAGTTCTTC
CSVAGGASNEQFF
>TRBV19|-|-|TRBJ2-1
TGTGCCAGTAGTATCCTGCACTCTCAGCGGGCAGGGAGGAATGAGCAGTTCTTC
CASSILHSQRAGRNEQFF
>TRBV11-2|TRBD1|-|TRBJ2-5
TGTGCCAGCAGCCCGGGGACAGGGGGTCAGGGGACCCAGTACTTC
CASSPGTGGQGTQYF
>TRBV6-1|-|-|TRBJ2-3
TGTGCCAGCAGTGACGGAGGGGCCTCAGATACGCAGTATTTT
CASSDGGASDTQYF
>TRBV14|-|-|TRBJ1-1
TGTGCCAGCAGCACCTACATCGGACGGGGGAACACTGAAGCTTTCTTT
CASSTYIGRGNTEAFF
>TRBV27|-|-|TRBJ2-1
TGTGCCAGCAGTTTAGGGACAGCGGGGGACAATGAGCAGTTCTTC
CASSLGTAGDNEQFF
>TRBV28|TRBD1|-|TRBJ2-5
TGTGCCAGCAGCTTGGACAGGGGGAGGGGAGAGACCCAGTACTTC
CASSLDRGRGETQYF
>TRBV5-5|TRBD2|few|TRBJ2-2
TGTGCCAGCAGCTTGCTAGCGGTGAGCAACACCGGGGAGCTGTTTTTT
CASSLLAVSNTGELFF
>TRBV6-6|-|-|TRBJ2-7
TGTGCCACCAGGGGGGGGGCGCAGGAGCAGTACTTC
CATRGGAQEQYF
>TRBV9|-|-|TRBJ1-4
TGTGCCAGCAGCTCGGGAGGGGCCGCGGGGGAGGAAAAACTGTTTTTT
CASSSGGAAGEEKLFF
>TRBV7-9|-|-|TRBJ2-5
TGTGCCAGCGGGGTCGCGGGGGCAGAGACCCAGTACTTC
CASGVAGAETQYF
>TRBV19|TRBD1|once|TRBJ2-7
TGTGCCAGTAGTATAGGGAGGGACAGGGGCTACGAGCAGTACTTC
CASSIGRDRGYEQYF
>TRBV2|-|-|TRBJ1-4
TGTGCCAGCACTTTACAGGGTGTCAATGAAAAACTGTTTTTT
CASTLQGVNEKLFF